What follows is one T cell receptor beta chain and its context. This record belongs to a study of blood T cell repertoires in COVID-19. Study-wide background: Samples representing acute and convalescent COVID-19 were sourced from the United States, Italy and Spain. T cells, B-cell-depleted T cells, or PBMCs provided the cDNA or gDNA that served as material.

V shed 2 bases, J shed 5 bases, and the junction held 10 bases outside the gene matches. Germline V gives CDR1 SGHTS, CDR2 YDEGEE. The CDR3 contains 16 residues. Methods used by the authors: Reference gene primers were amplified, and this amplification served to estimate nucleated cell counts. Generated by immunoSEQ multiplex PCR, the TCRdb table keeps only in-frame clones and is missing some. V and J calls and clone size come straight from that table; D and trimming were deduced from the DNA. The sample has roughly 170,000 clones; about 74% are singletons. The chain links TRBV5-8 to TRBJ2-7; TRBD1 agrees at 10 bases. The material sequenced was peripheral blood. This receptor was obtained from a woman of 80 years or more with acute or convalescent COVID-19. The CDR3 sequence: CASSFNRGQGLHEQYF. CDR3 DNA sequence: TGTGCCAGCAGCTTCAATAGGGGACAGGGGTTACACGAGCAGTACTTC.